What follows are 18 T cell receptor beta chains derived from one specimen sequenced in a study of blood T cell repertoires in COVID-19. Sequencing used immunoSEQ multiplex PCR; TCRdb keeps in-frame clones, though not all of them. The table shows around 200,000 clones, with 80% to 85% occurring only once. Sequencing used peripheral blood. The receptors stem from a human donor in a cohort sampled during active COVID-19.

V gene TRBV5-1 combines with J gene TRBJ1-2, with 9 bases identical to TRBD1. Germline lookup yields CDR1 SGHRS and CDR2 YFSETQ. There are 15 residues in the CDR3. The V gene end was trimmed by 3 bases and the J gene end by 5 bases; junction bases not matched to a gene: 8. CDR3 loop: CASSSETGGWYGYTF. CDR3 bases: TGCGCCAGCAGCTCTGAGACAGGGGGTTGGTATGGCTACACCTTC.

This clone was counted a single time. The chain employs TRBV7-8 and TRBJ2-3; 9 bases match TRBD1. The length of the CDR3 is 15 residues. Germline assignment: CDR1 SGHVS and CDR2 FQNEAQ. Losses at the gene ends were 4 bases for V and 4 bases for J; bases not matched to a gene: 6. The DNA of the CDR3 is TGTGCCAGCAGCTACAGGACAGGGGTGGCAGATACGCAGTATTTT. Its translation: CASSYRTGVADTQYF. Full variable domain (remainder filled in from reference TRBV7-8 and TRBJ2-3): GAGVSQSPRYKVAKRGQDVALRCDPISGHVSLFWYQQALGQGPEFLTYFQNEAQLDKSGLPSDRFFAERPEGSVSTLKIQRTQQEDSAVYLCASSYRTGVADTQYFGPGTRLTVL.

This rearrangement joins TRBV4-3 to TRBJ2-1; a possible D gene is TRBD2 (5 bases). Germline V CDR1 and CDR2: LGHNA, YSLEER. V lost 3 bases to trimming and J lost 4 bases, with 16 bases between them. CDR3 size: 16 residues. The CDR3 coding sequence is TGCGCCAGCAGCCAGGCGGGCTTTGCACGTTACAATGAGCAGTTCTTC. This encodes CASSQAGFARYNEQFF.

This chain links TRBV19 with TRBJ2-3, with D possibly being TRBD2 (6 bases). The germline CDR1 and CDR2 sequences are LNHDA and SQIVND (reference sequence). V dropped 4 bases and J dropped 2 bases, with 13 bases sitting between them. CDR3 length equals 15 residues. CDR3 nucleotides: TGTGCCAGTAGTAGGGACTCCCTAAACACAGATACGCAGTATTTT. Residues: CASSRDSLNTDTQYF.

The chain recombines TRBV7-2 with TRBJ1-5; D not certain. The germline gives CDR1 SGHTA, CDR2 FQGNSA. The CDR3 is made up of 13 amino acids. Trimming pared 5 bases from V and 4 bases from J, leaving 9 bases between. The DNA for the CDR3 is TGTGCCAGCAGCACCCACACGAATCAGCCCCAGCATTTT. Amino acids: CASSTHTNQPQHF.

The V call is TRBV6-5, the J call TRBJ1-1; possible D gene TRBD1, 6 bases. The CDR3 spans 13 residues. V lost 6 bases and J lost 3, with 11 bases in between. CDR1 is MNHEY, CDR2 SVGAGI, per germline. This CDR3 reads CASSKQGHTEAFF. The CDR3 coding sequence is TGTGCCAGCAGCAAACAGGGCCACACTGAAGCTTTCTTT.

The chain employs TRBV6-1 and TRBJ1-1; TRBD1 might be the D (5 bases). Germline V gene sequence: CDR1 MNHNS, CDR2 SASEGT. Trimming removed 2 bases at V and 0 bases at J, with 10 bases between. CDR3 size: 15 residues. The CDR3 protein is CASSEIRGMNTEAFF. In nucleotides, the CDR3 is TGTGCCAGCAGTGAAATCCGGGGGATGAACACTGAAGCTTTCTTT.

A few counts support this clone. This rearrangement joins TRBV3-1 (or the pseudogene TRBV3-2) to TRBJ1-2, with 7 bases matching TRBD1. Trimming took 5 bases from V and 4 from J; bases not matched to a gene: 4. This CDR3 has 13 residues. The germline V gene has CDR1 LGHDT and CDR2 YNNKEL (reference sequence). CDR3 coding DNA: TGTGCCAGCAGCAGGGGGACAGCCTATGGCTACACCTTC. This codes for CASSRGTAYGYTF.

The V call is TRBV6-5, the J call TRBJ1-6; 10 nucleotides match TRBD1. The junction had 3 bases not matched to a gene; V was cut back by 0 bases and J by 7 bases. Germline lookup yields CDR1 MNHEY and CDR2 SVGAGI. The CDR3 runs 16 residues. The CDR3 region is CASSYSPGQGNSPLHF. The CDR3 nucleotides are TGTGCCAGCAGTTACTCTCCGGGACAGGGGAATTCACCCCTCCACTTT.

The chain couples TRBV3-1 (or the pseudogene TRBV3-2) to TRBJ1-5; possibly TRBD1 for D (5 bases). V was cut by 1 base and J by 2 bases, with 21 bases left in between. This CDR3 is built from 19 residues. The V gene's germline CDR1 is LGHDT and CDR2 YNNKEL (reference sequence). This CDR3 is CASSQGGPGHQKCNQPQHF. The CDR3 bases are TGTGCCAGCAGCCAAGGGGGCCCTGGCCACCAAAAATGCAATCAGCCCCAGCATTTT.

The chain has TRBV5-1 and TRBJ1-1; TRBD1 agrees at 8 bases. There are 14 residues in the CDR3. Looked up from germline, CDR1 is SGHRS and CDR2 is YFSETQ. V trimming: 3 bases; J trimming: 5 bases; junction bases outside the gene matches: 6. DNA of the CDR3: TGCGCCAGCAGCTGGGGACAGGCCTTGACTGAAGCTTTCTTT. Its protein product is CASSWGQALTEAFF.

V is TRBV5-1 and J is TRBJ1-1; 9 nucleotides match TRBD1. The CDR3 loop spans 14 amino acids. CDR1 is SGHRS and CDR2 is YFSETQ in the germline V gene. J gave up 7 bases and V 3 bases, and 7 bases lay outside the gene matches. The CDR3 DNA reads TGCGCCAGCAGCTACTACAGGGGGCTTAGTGAAGCTTTCTTT. It encodes CASSYYRGLSEAFF.

This clone turned up a few times. The V call is TRBV18, the J call TRBJ1-1; D gene ambiguous. The CDR3 runs to 16 residues. CDR1 and CDR2 from the germline V gene are KGHSH and LQKENI. Trimming shortened V by 2 bases and J by 0 bases, and 13 bases separated the two germline ends. The CDR3 nucleotides are TGTGCCAGCTCACCATTTACAGAACTCATGAACACTGAAGCTTTCTTT. This encodes CASSPFTELMNTEAFF.

The chain couples TRBV3-1 (or the pseudogene TRBV3-2) to TRBJ1-6; TRBD1 might be the D (5 bases). Germline CDR1 is LGHDT and CDR2 is YNNKEL (reference sequence). This CDR3 spans 14 amino acids. The V end lost 2 bases, the J end lost 6 bases, and 8 bases lay between the germline ends. CDR3 sequence reads: CASSQSQGNSPLHF. CDR3 DNA sequence: TGTGCCAGCAGCCAATCTCAGGGTAATTCACCCCTCCACTTT.

The chain is built from TRBV6-5 and TRBJ1-1; D uncertain. This CDR3 region has 13 residues. Looked up from germline, CDR1 is MNHEY and CDR2 is SVGAGI. The V gene lost 6 bases and the J gene lost 0 bases, with 8 bases spanning the gap. CDR3 DNA: TGTGCCAGCAGAAGGGAGTTGAACACTGAAGCTTTCTTT. As protein: CASRRELNTEAFF.

The V call is TRBV3-1 (or the pseudogene TRBV3-2), the J call TRBJ1-1, with TRBD1 matching over 8 bases. The CDR3 runs 15 residues. Trimming at V came to 2 bases and at J to 4 bases, leaving 6 bases not matched to a gene. The germline CDR1 and CDR2 sequences are LGHDT and YNNKEL (reference sequence). CDR3 bases: TGTGCCAGCAGCCAAATGGACAGGGTCGGCACTGAAGCTTTCTTT. Protein: CASSQMDRVGTEAFF.

The chain carries TRBV7-9 and TRBJ2-7, with unresolved D. CDR1 SEHNR and CDR2 FQNEAQ come from the germline V gene (reference sequence). The CDR3 has 12 residues. The V and J ends lost 2 bases and 5 bases respectively, with 7 bases between them. Written as DNA, the CDR3 is TGTGCCAGCAGCTTAACTTTCCACGAGCAGTACTTC. Translation gives CASSLTFHEQYF. The full variable domain, in which reference TRBV7-9 and TRBJ2-7 provide the parts outside the CDR3, is DTGVSQNPRHKITKRGQNVTFRCDPISEHNRLYWYRQTLGQGPEFLTYFQNEAQLEKSRLLSDRFSAERPKGSFSTLEIQRTEQGDSAMYLCASSLTFHEQYFGPGTRLTVT.

There are a few counts of this clone. This sequence joins TRBV7-9 and TRBJ1-6, with a tentative D call TRBD1 (6 bases). This CDR3 has 16 amino acids. With 5 bases removed from V and 7 bases from J, the gap between germline ends came to 18 bases. Looked up from germline, CDR1 is SEHNR and CDR2 is FQNEAQ (reference sequence). The DNA of the CDR3 is TGTGCCAGCAGCCCTATTCGACAGGCTTGGAATTCACCCCTCCACTTT. This encodes CASSPIRQAWNSPLHF.